This TCR beta chain was found in a study of T cell responses to AZD1222 COVID-19 vaccine. Findings and limits, study-wide: Baseline testing showed seropositivity in only six or seven AZD1222 recipients.

TCRdb keeps only in-frame clones here, not all; method: immunoSEQ multiplex PCR. The sample holds more than 120,000 clones, approximately 85% seen once. A remark on this clone: Antigen specificity is unknown.

The sample consisted of peripheral blood, taken 28 days after the second dose of the MenACWY control vaccine. The clonotype was recovered from an adult who received the MenACWY meningococcal vaccine as a control.

The CDR3 sequence is CASSFSGGGETQYF. In DNA form, the CDR3 reads TGTGCCAGCAGCTTCTCCGGGGGTGGAGAGACCCAGTACTTC. The chain is built from TRBV9 and TRBJ2-5; weak D call: TRBD2 (6 bases). CDR1 is SGDLS, CDR2 YYNGEE, per germline. The CDR3 sequence is 14 residues long. V gave up 4 bases and J gave up 4 bases, with 14 bases separating them.